This T cell receptor beta chain was recorded in a study of cytomegalovirus exposure and HLA in healthy donors. Points from the study as a whole: Most subjects' HLA-A and HLA-B alleles were reportedly predicted from TCR beta sequences.

For this clone: Its antigen is unknown.

V lost 10 bases, J lost 0 bases, and 18 bases lay in between. The length of the CDR3 is 15 residues. Germline assignment: CDR1 MDHEN and CDR2 SYDVKM. Primers for the PCR totalled 60 Vbeta and 13 Jbeta. The repertoire was sequenced with immunoSEQ multiplex PCR; TCRdb's copy has only in-frame clones and lacks some. The sample shows 200,000 or so clones, 75% to 80% of them seen only once. The chain links TRBV28 to TRBJ1-1; possible D gene TRBD1, 6 bases. This clonotype was sampled from a woman in her twenties or thirties in good health and CMV-seropositive. The sequenced sample consisted of PBMCs. The CDR3 nucleotides read TGTGCCACCACAGGGACCAGTTACATGAACACTGAAGCTTTCTTT. This codes for CATTGTSYMNTEAFF.